The source of this T cell receptor beta chain is a study of graft-versus-host responses after intestinal transplantation. The wider study: The study gave all recipients anti-thymocyte globulin induction, then tacrolimus and steroids for approximately 3 years.

Here immunoSEQ multiplex PCR was the method, and the copy in TCRdb shows in-frame clones only, minus some. The sample has almost 4,500 clones; roughly 72% are singletons. Lamina propria and intraepithelial lymphocytes were released by processing graft tissue. The source material was ileum tissue, sampled 17 days after transplant. The sequence derives from a human patient who received an intestinal transplant, so some T cells may come from the graft donor.

The DNA for the CDR3 is TGCAGCGTTGATTTGGGACAGCAAGAGACCCAGTACTTC. Its protein is CSVDLGQQETQYF. The chain uses TRBV29-1 and TRBJ2-5; 7 bases map to TRBD1. With V trimmed by 3 bases and J by 2 bases, 3 bases remained unmatched. The CDR3 sequence is 13 residues long. Per germline, CDR1 SQVTM and CDR2 ANQGSEA.